The rows below give T cell receptor beta chains drawn from one sample of a study of technical replicates of blood from a handful of donors. The data were produced by immunoSEQ multiplex PCR, yet TCRdb's version contains in-frame clones alone and is incomplete. The table records over 85,000 clones, about 96% of them present only once. The sample consisted of T cells isolated from PBMCs. These receptors were taken from a human donor in good health. Each CDR3 is given with its conserved first and last residue. The D gene is left open where the match is weak. Clone size is given for some rows only: seen once, a few or many times, or a class if the clone is expanded.

v_gene	d_gene	abundance	j_gene	CDR3aa	CDR3nt
TRBV28	TRBD2	once	TRBJ2-7	CASRMGLAGFYEQYF	TGTGCCAGCAGGATGGGACTAGCGGGATTCTACGAGCAGTACTTC
TRBV4-2	TRBD2	NA	TRBJ2-1	CASSQDPLAGGFDEQFF	TGTGCCAGCAGCCAAGACCCCTTAGCGGGAGGGTTCGATGAGCAGTTCTTC
TRBV15	TRBD2	NA	TRBJ2-7	CATSPGLGYEQYF	TGTGCCACCAGCCCGGGACTAGGCTACGAGCAGTACTTC
TRBV6-6	NA	NA	TRBJ2-2	CASSYARKNTGELFF	TGTGCCAGCAGTTACGCCAGGAAGAACACCGGGGAGCTGTTTTTT
TRBV25-1	NA	NA	TRBJ2-1	CASSEPGRKSSYNEQFF	TGTGCCAGCAGTGAACCGGGGAGAAAAAGCTCCTACAATGAGCAGTTCTTC
TRBV7-2	NA	NA	TRBJ1-5	CASSWRLDQPQHF	TGTGCCAGCAGCTGGAGACTCGATCAGCCCCAGCATTTT
TRBV7-2	NA	once	TRBJ2-7	CASTLSGDSYEQHF	TGTGCCAGCACCCTGAGCGGAGACTCCTACGAGCAGCACTTC
TRBV27	TRBD2	once	TRBJ2-7	CASSPRLAGGYEQYF	TGTGCCAGCAGTCCTCGACTAGCGGGAGGCTACGAGCAGTACTTC
TRBV19	TRBD1	NA	TRBJ2-5	CASSETGGETQYF	TGTGCCAGTAGTGAGACAGGGGGAGAGACCCAGTACTTC
TRBV29-1	NA	NA	TRBJ2-7	CSVVRDSYEQYF	TGCAGCGTTGTGAGGGATTCCTACGAGCAGTACTTC
TRBV19	TRBD2	once	TRBJ2-3	CASSTIGPAGGTDTQYF	TGTGCCAGTAGTACTATAGGGCCGGCGGGAGGCACAGATACGCAGTATTTT
TRBV19	NA	NA	TRBJ2-5	CASSRRGPQETQYF	TGTGCCAGTAGTAGGAGGGGGCCCCAAGAGACCCAGTACTTC
TRBV1	NA	NA	TRBJ2-5	CTSSQARSGRQETQYF	TGCACCAGCAGCCAAGCTCGGAGCGGGCGCCAAGAGACCCAGTACTTC
TRBV7-7	TRBD1	NA	TRBJ2-1	CASSLGTGLVNEQFF	TGTGCTAGCAGCTTGGGGACAGGCCTGGTAAATGAGCAGTTCTTC
TRBV10-3	NA	NA	TRBJ2-1	CAISESRGYGSNEQFF	TGTGCCATCAGTGAGTCGAGAGGATATGGCTCGAATGAGCAGTTCTTC
TRBV9	TRBD2	NA	TRBJ2-2	CASSARLAGTGELFF	TGTGCCAGCAGCGCGCGACTAGCGGGAACCGGGGAGCTGTTTTTT
TRBV5-6	TRBD1	few	TRBJ1-1	CASSRTGSEAFF	TGTGCCAGCAGTCGGACAGGGTCTGAAGCTTTCTTT
TRBV7-2	TRBD1	NA	TRBJ2-7	CASSLGTGGEQYF	TGTGCCAGCAGCTTAGGGACAGGGGGCGAGCAGTACTTC
TRBV7-7	TRBD2	NA	TRBJ2-2	CASSSGGSGELFF	TGTGCTAGCAGCTCGGGGGGATCCGGGGAGCTGTTTTTT
TRBV11-2	TRBD2	NA	TRBJ2-1	CASSLRLARSYNEQFF	TGTGCCAGCAGCCTACGACTAGCGCGCTCCTACAATGAGCAGTTCTTC
TRBV30	NA	NA	TRBJ2-1	CAWSVVVFSYNEQFF	TGTGCCTGGAGTGTTGTTGTATTCTCCTACAATGAGCAGTTCTTC
TRBV6-5	TRBD1	NA	TRBJ1-1	CASSLRQGLNTEAFF	TGTGCCAGCAGTCTCCGACAGGGTCTGAACACTGAAGCTTTCTTT
TRBV10-3	NA	NA	TRBJ2-7	CAISDGQLGSYEQYF	TGTGCCATCAGTGATGGACAGTTAGGCTCCTACGAGCAGTACTTC
TRBV10-1	NA	NA	TRBJ2-1	CAILTGTMPNEQFF	TGCGCCATCTTAACCGGGACAATGCCCAATGAGCAGTTCTTC
TRBV10-3	TRBD1	NA	TRBJ1-4	CAIRKGQLDEKLFF	TGTGCCATCAGGAAGGGACAGCTCGATGAAAAACTGTTTTTT
TRBV28	TRBD2	NA	TRBJ2-1	CASSGGWREILGEQFF	TGTGCCAGCAGTGGGGGGTGGCGGGAGATACTCGGTGAGCAGTTCTTC
TRBV7-8	NA	NA	TRBJ2-3	CASSLGSSVGTDTQYF	TGTGCCAGCAGCTTAGGGTCTAGCGTCGGCACAGATACGCAGTATTTT
TRBV2	NA	NA	TRBJ2-7	CASSEVTYSSYEQYF	TGTGCCAGCAGTGAGGTAACTTACAGCTCCTACGAGCAGTACTTC
TRBV4-2	TRBD1	NA	TRBJ2-2	CASSQAAGTGGNTGELFF	TGTGCCAGCAGCCAAGCTGCCGGGACAGGGGGCAACACCGGGGAGCTGTTTTTT
TRBV18	TRBD2	NA	TRBJ2-5	CASSPTSGIQETQYF	TGTGCCAGCTCACCAACTAGCGGGATTCAAGAGACCCAGTACTTC
TRBV29-1	NA	NA	TRBJ1-1	CSGAGGGTEAFF	TGCAGCGGGGCGGGGGGAGGCACTGAAGCTTTCTTT
TRBV13	TRBD2	NA	TRBJ2-1	CASSPGTSGKNEQFF	TGTGCCAGCAGCCCCGGGACTAGCGGGAAAAATGAGCAGTTCTTC
TRBV11-1	NA	NA	TRBJ2-7	CASSPIGEAYEQYF	TGTGCCAGCAGTCCCATTGGAGAAGCCTACGAGCAGTACTTC
TRBV29-1	NA	NA	TRBJ2-7	CSVEKGAYEQYF	TGCAGCGTTGAAAAGGGAGCCTACGAGCAGTACTTC
TRBV7-2	NA	NA	TRBJ1-3	CASSILGTPGNTIYF	TGTGCCAGCAGCATCCTCGGGACACCTGGAAACACCATATATTTT
TRBV6-1	NA	NA	TRBJ2-1	CASSEIWLHEQFF	TGTGCCAGCAGTGAAATATGGCTCCATGAGCAGTTCTTC
TRBV11-3	TRBD2	once	TRBJ2-1	CASSSSRASGRSNEQFF	TGTGCCAGCTCCTCCTCCCGGGCTAGCGGGAGAAGCAATGAGCAGTTCTTC
TRBV5-1	NA	NA	TRBJ2-7	CASSLGYRELSHEQYF	TGCGCCAGCAGCTTGGGCTACAGGGAGCTCTCTCACGAGCAGTACTTC
TRBV6-5	TRBD2	NA	TRBJ2-7	CASSVPTSGSYEQYF	TGTGCCAGCAGTGTCCCGACTAGCGGTTCCTACGAGCAGTACTTC
TRBV28	NA	NA	TRBJ1-4	CASSKGETVNEKLFF	TGTGCCAGCAGTAAGGGGGAGACGGTGAATGAAAAACTGTTTTTT
TRBV6-5	NA	NA	TRBJ1-1	CASRPAGPNTEAFF	TGTGCCAGCAGACCCGCGGGCCCGAACACTGAAGCTTTCTTT
TRBV2	NA	NA	TRBJ2-7	CASRAPGVSLYEQYF	TGTGCCAGCAGGGCCCCAGGGGTGTCCCTCTACGAGCAGTACTTC
TRBV7-2	NA	NA	TRBJ1-4	CASSPPANEKLFF	TGTGCCAGCAGCCCCCCAGCTAATGAAAAACTGTTTTTT
TRBV11-3	TRBD2	NA	TRBJ2-3	CASSGGDTDTQYF	TGTGCCAGCTCCGGGGGGGACACAGATACGCAGTATTTT
TRBV27	TRBD2	NA	TRBJ2-7	CATAISGKNYEQYF	TGTGCCACCGCTATTAGCGGGAAGAACTACGAGCAGTACTTC
TRBV7-8	TRBD2	NA	TRBJ2-7	CASTLTPYGTTSYEQYF	TGTGCCAGCACGCTCACACCTTACGGGACTACCTCCTACGAGCAGTACTTC
TRBV2	NA	NA	TRBJ2-5	CASSDDGLDLDQETQYF	TGTGCCAGCAGTGACGATGGTCTAGATCTGGACCAAGAGACCCAGTACTTC
TRBV9	TRBD2	once	TRBJ2-3	CASSVTSGSRDTQYF	TGTGCCAGCAGCGTTACTAGCGGGAGTCGGGATACGCAGTATTTT
TRBV7-3	TRBD2	NA	TRBJ2-2	CASSRVSSGPTGELFF	TGTGCCAGCAGCCGAGTATCTAGCGGTCCCACCGGGGAGCTGTTTTTT
TRBV9	NA	NA	TRBJ2-2	CASSLNTQGSNTGELFF	TGTGCCAGCAGCCTCAACACCCAGGGATCGAACACCGGGGAGCTGTTTTTT
TRBV11-3	TRBD2	NA	TRBJ2-5	CASSLAGGRETQYF	TGTGCCAGCAGCTTAGCCGGCGGGAGAGAGACCCAGTACTTC
TRBV11-3	TRBD1	NA	TRBJ2-3	CASSRGQGSDTQYF	TGTGCCAGCAGCCGGGGACAGGGGTCAGATACGCAGTATTTT
TRBV18	TRBD2	NA	TRBJ2-2	CASSPLAGAMNTGELFF	TGTGCCAGCTCACCACTGGCGGGAGCGATGAACACCGGGGAGCTGTTTTTT
TRBV6-6	NA	NA	TRBJ1-1	CASTNSRGTGTEAFF	TGTGCCAGCACCAACTCGCGGGGCACTGGCACTGAAGCTTTCTTT
TRBV5-1	NA	NA	TRBJ2-3	CASSLEDSLGTDTQYF	TGCGCCAGCAGCTTGGAAGACTCATTAGGCACAGATACGCAGTATTTT
TRBV20-1	NA	NA	TRBJ2-5	CSATEQETQYF	TGCAGTGCTACCGAGCAAGAGACCCAGTACTTC
TRBV28	NA	once	TRBJ1-1	CASSLLGGPAMNTEAFF	TGTGCCAGCAGTTTACTCGGGGGGCCCGCTATGAACACTGAAGCTTTCTTT
TRBV7-9	NA	NA	TRBJ2-7	CASSLAADYEQYF	TGTGCCAGCAGCTTAGCCGCGGACTACGAGCAGTACTTC
TRBV19	NA	NA	TRBJ1-2	CASSTAGTNYGYTF	TGTGCCAGTAGTACCGCCGGGACAAACTATGGCTACACCTTC
TRBV15	TRBD1	NA	TRBJ2-7	CATSRSSGTGYEQYF	TGTGCCACCAGCAGAAGCTCCGGGACAGGCTACGAGCAGTACTTC